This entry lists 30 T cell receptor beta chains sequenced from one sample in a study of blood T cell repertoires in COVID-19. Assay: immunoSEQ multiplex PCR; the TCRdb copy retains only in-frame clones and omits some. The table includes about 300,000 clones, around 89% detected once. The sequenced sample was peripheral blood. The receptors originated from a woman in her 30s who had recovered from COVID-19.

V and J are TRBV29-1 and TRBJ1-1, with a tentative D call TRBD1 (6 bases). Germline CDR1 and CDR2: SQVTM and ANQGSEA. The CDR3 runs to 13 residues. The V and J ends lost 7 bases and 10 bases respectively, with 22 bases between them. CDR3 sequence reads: CSAGAGAGGRAFF. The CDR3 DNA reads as TGCAGCGCTGGGGCAGGGGCCGGGGGGAGAGCTTTCTTT.

This CDR3 reads CASEGVGSPLHF. DNA of the CDR3: TGTGCCAGTGAGGGTGTAGGGTCACCCCTCCACTTT. V is TRBV19 and J is TRBJ1-6, with D uncertain. The CDR3 is 12 residues long. The V gene's germline CDR1 is LNHDA and CDR2 SQIVND (reference sequence). Trimming left V 8 bases short and J 10 bases short, with 12 bases between.

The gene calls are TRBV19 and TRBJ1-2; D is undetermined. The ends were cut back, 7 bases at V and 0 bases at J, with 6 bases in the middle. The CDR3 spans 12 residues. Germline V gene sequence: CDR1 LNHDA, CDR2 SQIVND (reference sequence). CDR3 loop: CASKETNYGYTF. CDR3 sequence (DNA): TGTGCCAGTAAAGAGACTAACTATGGCTACACCTTC. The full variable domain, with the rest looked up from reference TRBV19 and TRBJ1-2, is DGGITQSPKYLFRKEGQNVTLSCEQNLNHDAMYWYRQDPGQGLRLIYYSQIVNDFQKGDIAEGYSVSREKKESFPLTVTSAQKNPTAFYLCASKETNYGYTFGSGTRLTVV.

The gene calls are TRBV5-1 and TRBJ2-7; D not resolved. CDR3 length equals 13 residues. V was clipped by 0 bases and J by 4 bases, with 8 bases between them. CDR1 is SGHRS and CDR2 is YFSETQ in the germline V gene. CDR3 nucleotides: TGCGCCAGCAGCTTGGGCAGGAATTACGAGCAGTACTTC. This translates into CASSLGRNYEQYF.

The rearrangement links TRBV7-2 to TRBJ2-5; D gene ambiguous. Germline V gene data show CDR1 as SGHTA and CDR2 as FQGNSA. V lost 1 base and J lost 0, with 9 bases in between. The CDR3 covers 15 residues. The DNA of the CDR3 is TGTGCCAGCAGCTTAGGTCGTCCGTACCAAGAGACCCAGTACTTC. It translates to CASSLGRPYQETQYF.

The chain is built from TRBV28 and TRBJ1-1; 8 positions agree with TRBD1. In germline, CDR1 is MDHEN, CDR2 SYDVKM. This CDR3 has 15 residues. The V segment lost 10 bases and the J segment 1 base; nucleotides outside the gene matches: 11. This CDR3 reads CATLSPGTGNTEAFF. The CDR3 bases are TGTGCCACCTTGAGCCCCGGGACAGGGAACACTGAAGCTTTCTTT.

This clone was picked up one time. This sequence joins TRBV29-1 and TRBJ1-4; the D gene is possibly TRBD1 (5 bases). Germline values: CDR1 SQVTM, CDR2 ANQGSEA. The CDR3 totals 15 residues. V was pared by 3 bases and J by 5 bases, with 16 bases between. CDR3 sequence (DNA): TGCAGCGTTGACCTCATCGACAGCGGGAATGAAAAACTGTTTTTT. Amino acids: CSVDLIDSGNEKLFF.

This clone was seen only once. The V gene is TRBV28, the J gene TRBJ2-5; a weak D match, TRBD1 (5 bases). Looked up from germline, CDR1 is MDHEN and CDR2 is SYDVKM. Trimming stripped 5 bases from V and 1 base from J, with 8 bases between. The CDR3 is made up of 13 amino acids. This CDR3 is CASSRTSQETQYF. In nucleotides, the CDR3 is TGTGCCAGCAGTCGGACATCCCAAGAGACCCAGTACTTC.

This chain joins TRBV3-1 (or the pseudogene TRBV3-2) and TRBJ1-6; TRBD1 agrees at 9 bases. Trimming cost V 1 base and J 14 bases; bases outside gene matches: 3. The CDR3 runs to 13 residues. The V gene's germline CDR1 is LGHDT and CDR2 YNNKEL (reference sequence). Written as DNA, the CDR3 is TGTGCCAGCAGCCAAGGACAGGGGGGGGCCCTCCACTTT. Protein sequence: CASSQGQGGALHF.

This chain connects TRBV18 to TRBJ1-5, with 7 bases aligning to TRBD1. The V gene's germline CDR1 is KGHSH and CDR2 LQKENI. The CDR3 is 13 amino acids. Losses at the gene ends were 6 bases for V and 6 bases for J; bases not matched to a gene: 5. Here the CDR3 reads CASSGTDLQPQHF. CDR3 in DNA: TGTGCCAGCTCCGGGACAGACCTTCAGCCCCAGCATTTT.

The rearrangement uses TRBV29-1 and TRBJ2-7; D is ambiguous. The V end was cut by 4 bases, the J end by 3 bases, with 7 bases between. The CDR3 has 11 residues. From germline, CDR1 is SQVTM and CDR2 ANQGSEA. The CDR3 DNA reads TGCAGCGTTGGGGCTGGCTACGAGCAGTACTTC. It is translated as CSVGAGYEQYF.

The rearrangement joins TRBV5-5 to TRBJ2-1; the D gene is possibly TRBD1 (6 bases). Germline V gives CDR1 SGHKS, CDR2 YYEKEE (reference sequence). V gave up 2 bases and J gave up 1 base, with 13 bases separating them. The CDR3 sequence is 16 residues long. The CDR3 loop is CASSFLGTNSYNEQFF. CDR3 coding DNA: TGTGCCAGCAGCTTTTTGGGGACAAATTCCTACAATGAGCAGTTCTTC.

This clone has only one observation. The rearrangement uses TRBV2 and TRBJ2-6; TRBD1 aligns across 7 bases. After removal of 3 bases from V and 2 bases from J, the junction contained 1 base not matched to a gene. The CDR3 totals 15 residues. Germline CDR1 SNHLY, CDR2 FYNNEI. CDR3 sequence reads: CASSDQGAGANVLTF. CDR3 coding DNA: TGTGCCAGCAGTGATCAGGGGGCTGGGGCCAACGTCCTGACTTTC.

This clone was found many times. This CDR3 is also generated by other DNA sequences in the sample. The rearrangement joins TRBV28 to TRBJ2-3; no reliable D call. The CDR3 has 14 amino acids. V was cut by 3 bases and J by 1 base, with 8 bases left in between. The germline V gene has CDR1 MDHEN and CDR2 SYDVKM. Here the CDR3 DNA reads TGTGCCAGCAGTTTCGTGGCGGGCACAGATACGCAGTATTTT. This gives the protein CASSFVAGTDTQYF.

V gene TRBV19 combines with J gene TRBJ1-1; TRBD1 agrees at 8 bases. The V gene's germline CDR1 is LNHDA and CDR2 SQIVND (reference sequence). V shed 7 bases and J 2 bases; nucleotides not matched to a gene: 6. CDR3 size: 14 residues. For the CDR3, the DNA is TGTGCCAGTACCGTGGGACAGGTAAACACTGAAGCTTTCTTT. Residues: CASTVGQVNTEAFF.

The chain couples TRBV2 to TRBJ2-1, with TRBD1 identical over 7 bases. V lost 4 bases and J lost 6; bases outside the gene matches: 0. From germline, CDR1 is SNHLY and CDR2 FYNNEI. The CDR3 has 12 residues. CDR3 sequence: CASSGQGNEQFF. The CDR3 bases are TGTGCCAGCAGTGGACAGGGCAATGAGCAGTTCTTC.

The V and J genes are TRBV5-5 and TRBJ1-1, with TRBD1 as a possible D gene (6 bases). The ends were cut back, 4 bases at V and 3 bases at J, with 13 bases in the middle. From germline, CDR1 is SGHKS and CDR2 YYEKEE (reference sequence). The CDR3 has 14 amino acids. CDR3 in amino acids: CASSHWGRDTEAFF. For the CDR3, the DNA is TGTGCCAGCAGCCATTGGGGGCGGGACACTGAAGCTTTCTTT.

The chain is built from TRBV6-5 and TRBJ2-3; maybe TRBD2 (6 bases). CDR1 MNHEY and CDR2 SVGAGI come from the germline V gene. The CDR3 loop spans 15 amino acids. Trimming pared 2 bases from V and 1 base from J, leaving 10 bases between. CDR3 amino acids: CASSYRGTGTDTQYF. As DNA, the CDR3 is TGTGCCAGCAGTTACCGGGGGACGGGCACAGATACGCAGTATTTT.

CDR3 DNA: TGTGCCAGCCGACCCGCACAGGTTTTCGGCACTGAAGCTTTCTTT. Residues: CASRPAQVFGTEAFF. This chain uses TRBV6-6 with TRBJ1-1; a weak D match, TRBD1 (5 bases). Germline V gene sequence: CDR1 MNHNY, CDR2 SVGAGI (reference sequence). V lost 8 bases to trimming and J lost 4 bases, with 20 bases between them. This CDR3 spans 15 amino acids.

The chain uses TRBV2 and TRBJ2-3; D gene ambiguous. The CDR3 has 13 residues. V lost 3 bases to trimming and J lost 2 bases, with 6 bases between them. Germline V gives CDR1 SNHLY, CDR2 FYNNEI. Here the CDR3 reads CASSEESTDTQYF. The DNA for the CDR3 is TGTGCCAGCAGTGAGGAGTCCACAGATACGCAGTATTTT.

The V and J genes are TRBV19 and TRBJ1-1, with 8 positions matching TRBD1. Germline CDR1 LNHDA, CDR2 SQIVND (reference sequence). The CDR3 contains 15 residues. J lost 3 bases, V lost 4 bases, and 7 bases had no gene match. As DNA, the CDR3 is TGTGCCAGTAGTACTATGGGACAGGCTCACACTGAAGCTTTCTTT. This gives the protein CASSTMGQAHTEAFF.

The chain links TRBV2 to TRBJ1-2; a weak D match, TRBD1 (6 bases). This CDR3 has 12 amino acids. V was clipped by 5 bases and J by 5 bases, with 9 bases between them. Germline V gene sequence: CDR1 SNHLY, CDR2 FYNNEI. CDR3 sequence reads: CASSQGQYGYTF. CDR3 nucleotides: TGTGCCAGCAGTCAAGGACAGTATGGCTACACCTTC.

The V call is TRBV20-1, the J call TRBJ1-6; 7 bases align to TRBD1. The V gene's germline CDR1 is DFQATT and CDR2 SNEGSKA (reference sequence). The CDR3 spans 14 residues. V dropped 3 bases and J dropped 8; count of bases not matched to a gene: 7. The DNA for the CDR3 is TGCAGTGCTAGTGCAGGGGGGTCGGATTCACCCCTCCACTTT. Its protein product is CSASAGGSDSPLHF.

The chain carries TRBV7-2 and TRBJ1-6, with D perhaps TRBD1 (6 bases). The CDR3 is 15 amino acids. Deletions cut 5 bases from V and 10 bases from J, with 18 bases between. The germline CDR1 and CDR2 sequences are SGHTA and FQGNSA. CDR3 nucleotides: TGTGCCAGCAGCCCCCGAGGCAGGGGAGAGTCACCCCTCCACTTT. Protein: CASSPRGRGESPLHF.

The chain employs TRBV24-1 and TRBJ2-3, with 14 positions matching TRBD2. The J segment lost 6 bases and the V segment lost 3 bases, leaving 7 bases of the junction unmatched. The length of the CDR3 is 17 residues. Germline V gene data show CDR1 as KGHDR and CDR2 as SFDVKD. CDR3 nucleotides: TGTGCCACCAGTGATCTGAAGGGACTAGCGGGGGACGATACGCAGTATTTT. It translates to CATSDLKGLAGDDTQYF.

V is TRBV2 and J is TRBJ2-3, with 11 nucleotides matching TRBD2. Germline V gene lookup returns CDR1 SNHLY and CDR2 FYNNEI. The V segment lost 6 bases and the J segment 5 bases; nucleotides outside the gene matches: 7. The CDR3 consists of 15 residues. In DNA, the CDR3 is TGTGCCAGCAGGGCGGGACTAGCGGTGGGAGATACGCAGTATTTT. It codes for CASRAGLAVGDTQYF.

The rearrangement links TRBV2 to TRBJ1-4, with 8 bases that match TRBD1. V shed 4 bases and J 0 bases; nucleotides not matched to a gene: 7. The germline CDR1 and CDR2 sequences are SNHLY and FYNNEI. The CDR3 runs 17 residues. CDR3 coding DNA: TGTGCCAGCAGTGCCGGGACAGGTGCCACAACTAATGAAAAACTGTTTTTT. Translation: CASSAGTGATTNEKLFF.

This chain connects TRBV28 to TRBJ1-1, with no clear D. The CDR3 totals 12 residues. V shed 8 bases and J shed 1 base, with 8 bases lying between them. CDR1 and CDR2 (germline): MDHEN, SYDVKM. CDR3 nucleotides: TGTGCCAGCCAGGTAGGGAACACTGAAGCTTTCTTT. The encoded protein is CASQVGNTEAFF.

The CDR3 DNA reads as TGTGCCAGCAGCTTAGCCCCCCAGGGCGGAGGAAACACCATATATTTT. Residues: CASSLAPQGGGNTIYF. V is TRBV7-2 and J is TRBJ1-3, with D possibly TRBD1 on 5 matching bases. The germline V and J ends were trimmed by 0 bases and 4 bases, with 13 bases remaining between them. CDR3 length equals 16 residues. CDR1 is SGHTA and CDR2 is FQGNSA in the germline V gene.

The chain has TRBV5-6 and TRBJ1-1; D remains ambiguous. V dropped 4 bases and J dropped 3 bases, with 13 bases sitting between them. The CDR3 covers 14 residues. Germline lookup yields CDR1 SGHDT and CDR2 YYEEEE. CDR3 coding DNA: TGTGCCAGCAGCCGCGTCTCAGGTGACACTGAAGCTTTCTTT. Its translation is CASSRVSGDTEAFF.